This T cell receptor (beta chain) was sequenced during a study of T cell changes during pregnancy in multiple sclerosis. Per the germline V gene, CDR1 is SEHNR and CDR2 is FQNEAQ (reference sequence). The CDR3 is 13 residues long. The ends lost 5 bases at V and 6 bases at J; junction bases unmatched: 3. Some clones are missing from TCRdb's copy, which holds only in-frame ones; the method was immunoSEQ multiplex PCR. The sample has roughly 27,000 clones, 88% seen once; the top ten hold 8.3%. Sequenced material: CD8+ T cells from peripheral blood mononuclear cells, taken in the second trimester of pregnancy. This chain links TRBV7-9 with TRBJ1-4; TRBD1 aligns across 7 bases. The TCR sequence derives from a female donor with multiple sclerosis, enrolled in a pregnancy study. CDR3 DNA: TGTGCCAGCAGCCTCGGACAGGATGAAAAACTGTTTTTT. Its translation is CASSLGQDEKLFF.